These 10 T cell receptor beta chains came from one sample sequenced in a study of T cell responses to AZD1222 COVID-19 vaccine. The assay was immunoSEQ multiplex PCR, and TCRdb's table has in-frame clones only and misses some. The sample holds 89,000 or so clones, over 70% seen once. The input for sequencing was peripheral blood, taken on day 0 of AZD1222 vaccination. These receptors were taken from an adult in good health.

The genes are TRBV4-2 and TRBJ2-3; maybe TRBD2 (6 bases). Trimming removed 7 bases at V and 0 bases at J, with 17 bases between. The CDR3 has 16 residues. Germline CDR1 reads LGHNA; CDR2 reads YNFKEQ. CDR3 protein: CASTLSSGLSTDTQYF. The CDR3, as DNA: TGTGCCAGCACTCTCTCCTCGGGACTTAGCACAGATACGCAGTATTTT.

The CDR3 DNA is TGTGCCAGCAGCATACAGGGGGCATCTGGAAACACCATATATTTT. It codes for CASSIQGASGNTIYF. The chain links TRBV11-2 to TRBJ1-3; 9 bases map to TRBD1. The germline V gene encodes CDR1 SGHAT and CDR2 FQNNGV. The CDR3 loop spans 15 amino acids. The trim removed 5 bases at V and 1 base at J, leaving 3 bases unmatched.

The chain uses TRBV2 and TRBJ2-2, with TRBD2 matching over 12 bases. Germline CDR1 is SNHLY and CDR2 is FYNNEI. V shed 6 bases, J shed 4 bases, and the junction held 3 bases outside the gene matches. CDR3 size: 15 residues. CDR3 sequence (DNA): TGTGCCAGCAGCCAACTAGCGGGAGGCACCGGGGAGCTGTTTTTT. Encoded protein: CASSQLAGGTGELFF. The variable domain in full, completed from reference TRBV2 and TRBJ2-2, reads EPEVTQTPSHQVTQMGQEVILRCVPISNHLYFYWYRQILGQKVEFLVSFYNNEISEKSEIFDDQFSVERPDGSNFTLKIRSTKLEDSAMYFCASSQLAGGTGELFFGEGSRLTVL.

This clone was observed a single time. The rearrangement uses TRBV18 and TRBJ1-4, with a possible D match to TRBD1 (6 bases). Germline V gives CDR1 KGHSH, CDR2 LQKENI. There are 14 residues in the CDR3. The V gene lost 3 bases and the J gene lost 5 bases, with 10 bases spanning the gap. The CDR3 region is CASSPRQENEKLFF. The CDR3 region has the DNA TGTGCCAGCTCACCGAGACAGGAGAATGAAAAACTGTTTTTT.

The chain links TRBV5-6 to TRBJ1-4; weak D call: TRBD1 (6 bases). Germline loops: CDR1 SGHDT, CDR2 YYEEEE. The CDR3 has 15 amino acids. The V and J ends lost 0 bases and 5 bases respectively, with 11 bases between them. The CDR3 nucleotides read TGTGCCAGCAGCTTGGGGGGACACATCAATGAAAAACTGTTTTTT. Translating it yields CASSLGGHINEKLFF.

This clone occurred a few times. This chain connects TRBV7-9 to TRBJ1-6; 9 nucleotides line up with TRBD1. J gave up 7 bases and V 5 bases, and 6 bases lay outside the gene matches. The CDR3 is 15 amino acids. Germline assignment: CDR1 SEHNR and CDR2 FQNEAQ (reference sequence). The CDR3 bases are TGTGCCAGCAGCGCGGGACAGGGAGGCAATTCACCCCTCCACTTT. It encodes CASSAGQGGNSPLHF.

This chain links TRBV5-1 with TRBJ1-1, with no clear D. Looked up from germline, CDR1 is SGHRS and CDR2 is YFSETQ. The CDR3 length is 16 residues. V was cut by 6 bases and J by 3 bases, with 21 bases left in between. This chain's CDR3 is CASKPARASFHTEAFF. In nucleotides, the CDR3 is TGCGCCAGCAAACCGGCGAGGGCCAGCTTTCACACTGAAGCTTTCTTT.

This rearrangement joins TRBV29-1 to TRBJ1-1, with TRBD1 as a possible D gene (6 bases). The CDR3 covers 13 residues. Germline lookup yields CDR1 SQVTM and CDR2 ANQGSEA. V was cut by 3 bases and J by 3 bases, with 11 bases left in between. As DNA, the CDR3 is TGCAGCGTTGATACAGGGTCTGACACTGAAGCTTTCTTT. This translates into CSVDTGSDTEAFF.

This chain links TRBV7-2 with TRBJ2-2; D unresolved. V lost 4 bases and J lost 0, with 0 bases in between. The CDR3 length is 12 residues. Germline CDR1 SGHTA, CDR2 FQGNSA. The CDR3 sequence is CASSSNTGELFF. In DNA, the CDR3 is TGTGCCAGCAGCTCGAACACCGGGGAGCTGTTTTTT.

The genes are TRBV9 and TRBJ2-1; D may match TRBD1 or TRBD2 (6 bases each). Trimming shortened V by 0 bases and J by 6 bases, and 19 bases separated the two germline ends. CDR1 and CDR2 (germline): SGDLS, YYNGEE. There are 17 residues in the CDR3. The CDR3 nucleotides read TGTGCCAGCAGCGTAGGTTGGGGCGGGACACCCCTCAATGAGCAGTTCTTC. Residues: CASSVGWGGTPLNEQFF.